This T cell receptor (beta chain) was captured in a study of Graves' ophthalmopathy and Graves' hyperthyroidism listed by TCRdb under 2018. About the investigation overall: Hyperthyroidism was considered stable if no progression to ophthalmopathy occurred within 18 months of follow-up. To tell Graves' ophthalmopathy apart from Graves' hyperthyroidism, and to predict which patients would progress to ophthalmopathy, the study relied on TCR beta repertoire signatures. In total, 135 blood samples were TCR-sequenced: roughly 45 ophthalmopathy, some 80 hyperthyroidism and some 17 hyperthyroidism-to-ophthalmopathy patients. To explore V-J signatures that separate ophthalmopathy from hyperthyroidism, a discovery set of 100 patients was enrolled, consisting of more than 40 with ophthalmopathy and roughly 59 with stable hyperthyroidism. For independent validation, a separate cohort was made up of approximately 19 hyperthyroidism patients plus 17 patients who later progressed from hyperthyroidism to ophthalmopathy. In several hyperthyroidism patients, the T-cell repertoire of thyroid tissue was compared with the T-cell repertoire of blood. Following sampling, methimazole starting at 30 mg daily was administered to hyperthyroidism patients, and high-dose intravenous methylprednisolone was administered to ophthalmopathy patients.

This clonotype was counted at least ten times. This clone's antigen is unknown. No much larger clone exists at a distance of one base, and base qualities are not known. Hyperthyroidism patients were newly diagnosed, were aged 18 to 65 years, and had a disease duration under 2 months. Patients were excluded if they had other autoimmune diseases, uncontrolled infections, pregnancy or lactation. Diagnosis was based on clinical symptoms, serum thyroxine, TRAb, thyroid ultrasound and orbital computed tomography. Total RNA was extracted with Trizol reagent and quality-checked on an Agilent 2100 Bioanalyzer. For repertoire sequencing, the TCR beta CDR3 regions were amplified from RNA transcripts. A first-round RT-PCR used HTBI primers with the Qiagen OneStep RT-PCR kit, followed by a second-round multiplex PCR, size selection and purification. Libraries were sequenced paired-end with 100 bp reads on an Illumina HiSeq2000. The source study handled its data this way. SOAPnuke was used to process the reads, removing any read that contained adapters or uncalled bases, had a mean Phred below 15, or lacked an exact match to the constant primer or identifier. High-quality paired reads were merged with COPE v1.2.5. Unique nucleotide sequences were defined as clonotypes and aligned to IMGT TRB V, D and J references using MiTCR v1.1. The analysis was limited to V-J combinations with a frequency above 0.0001, which together covered 99.2% of repertoires. A TCR clonal expansion and chaos score per V-J combination was defined as the ratio of F50 clonal expansion to chaos observed in the TCRdist matrix. Welch's t-statistics and random forest were used to reduce features to about a dozen V-J combinations, which were fed into a naive Bayes classifier. Thyroid-blood repertoire similarity was quantified with the Morisita-Horn index. Using fastp trimming at Q25 and MiXCR clonotype assembly, TCRdb reanalyzed the public sequencing data and kept in-frame beta chains. Rows are unified per CDR3 protein, each entry keeping the most common DNA and genes. The authors' filters were not applied to this entry. In this sample the table shows around 1,200,000 distinct CDR3 sequences, about two fifths of which occur a single time. Jointly, the top ten make up around 10% of the sample.

Results and caveats for the whole study, not just this receptor: Most expanded thyroid clonotypes with frequency above 0.001 were also detected in blood, suggesting blood repertoires may reflect the thyroid immune response. In validation, the model predicted ophthalmopathy progression with less than 71% sensitivity and around 72% specificity; around twelve predicted patients were CT-confirmed with GO in a median of around 6 months. Ophthalmopathy was separated from stable hyperthyroidism by the 13-signature model with 85% to 90% sensitivity and around 81% specificity in cross-validation and with 80%/75% in the test set. No statistical method was used to predetermine the sample size, and group allocation was not hidden from the investigators.

The CDR3, cysteine through phenylalanine, is 15 amino acids long. The entry retains the CDR3 DNA only, 45 bases that are in frame from base 1. From a lookup of the germline V gene, CDR1 and CDR2 are SGHTA and FQGNSA. V loses 5 bases, J loses 0 bases, and the germline ends lie 8 bases apart. The sequence is built from TRBV7-2 and TRBJ2-6, and TRBD2 may be the D gene, going by 5 matching bases. The receptor's source is an adult man with Graves' hyperthyroidism. The specimen sequenced was peripheral blood or thyroid tissue (not recorded which). The CDR3 reads CASSRGGSGANVLTF. The DNA reads TGTGCCAGCAGCCGTGGAGGCTCTGGGGCCAACGTCCTGACTTTC. The reference TRBV7-2 and TRBJ2-6 proteins fill in what lies around the CDR3, so the full variable domain reads GAGVSQSPSNKVTEKGKDVELRCDPISGHTALYWYRQSLGQGLEFLIYFQGNSAPDKSGLPSDRFSAERTGGSVSTLTIQRTQQEDSAVYLCASSRGGSGANVLTFGAGSRLTVL.